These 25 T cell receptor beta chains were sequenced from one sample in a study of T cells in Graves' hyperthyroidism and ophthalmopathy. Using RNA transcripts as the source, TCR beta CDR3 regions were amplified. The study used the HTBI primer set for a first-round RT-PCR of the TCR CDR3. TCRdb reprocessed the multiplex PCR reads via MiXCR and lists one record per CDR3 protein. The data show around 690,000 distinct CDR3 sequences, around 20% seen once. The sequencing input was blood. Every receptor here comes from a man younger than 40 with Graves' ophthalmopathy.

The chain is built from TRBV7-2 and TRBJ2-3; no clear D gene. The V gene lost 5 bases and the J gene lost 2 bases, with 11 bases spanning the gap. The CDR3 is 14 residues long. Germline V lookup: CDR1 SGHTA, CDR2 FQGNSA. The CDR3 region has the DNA TGTGCCAGCAGCGACCCGTCCCTCACAGATACGCAGTATTTT. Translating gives CASSDPSLTDTQYF.

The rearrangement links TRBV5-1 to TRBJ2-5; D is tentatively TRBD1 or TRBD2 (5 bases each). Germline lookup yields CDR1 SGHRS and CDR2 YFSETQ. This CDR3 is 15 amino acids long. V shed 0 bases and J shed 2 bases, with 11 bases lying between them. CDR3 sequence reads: CASSLGSGPQETQYF. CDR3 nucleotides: TGCGCCAGCAGCTTGGGTTCGGGGCCACAAGAGACCCAGTACTTC.

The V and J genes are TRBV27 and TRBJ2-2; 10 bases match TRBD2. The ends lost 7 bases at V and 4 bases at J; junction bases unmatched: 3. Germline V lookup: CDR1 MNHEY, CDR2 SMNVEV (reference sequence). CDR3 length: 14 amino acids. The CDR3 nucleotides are TGTGCCAGCAAGGCTAGCGGGAGCACCGGGGAGCTGTTTTTT. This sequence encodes CASKASGSTGELFF.

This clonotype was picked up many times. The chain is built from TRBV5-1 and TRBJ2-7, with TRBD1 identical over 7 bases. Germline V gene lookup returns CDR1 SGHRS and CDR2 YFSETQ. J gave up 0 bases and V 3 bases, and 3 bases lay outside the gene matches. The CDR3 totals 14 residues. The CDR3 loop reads CASSSGQPSYEQYF. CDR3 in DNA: TGCGCCAGCAGCTCGGGACAGCCCTCCTACGAGCAGTACTTC.

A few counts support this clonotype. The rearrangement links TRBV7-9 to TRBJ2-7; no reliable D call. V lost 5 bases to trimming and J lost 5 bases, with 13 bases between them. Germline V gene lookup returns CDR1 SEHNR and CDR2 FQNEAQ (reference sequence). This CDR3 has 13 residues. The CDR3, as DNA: TGTGCCAGCAGCGCCACTCTGGGAAACGAGCAGTACTTC. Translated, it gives CASSATLGNEQYF.

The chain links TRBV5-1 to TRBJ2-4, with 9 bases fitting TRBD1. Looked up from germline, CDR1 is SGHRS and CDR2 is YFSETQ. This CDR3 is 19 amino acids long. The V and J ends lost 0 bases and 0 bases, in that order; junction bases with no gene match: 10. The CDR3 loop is CASSLVGTGSILAKNIQYF. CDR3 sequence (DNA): TGCGCCAGCAGCTTGGTTGGGACAGGGAGTATACTAGCCAAAAACATTCAGTACTTC. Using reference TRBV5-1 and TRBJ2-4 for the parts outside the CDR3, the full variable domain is KAGVTQTPRYLIKTRGQQVTLSCSPISGHRSVSWYQQTPGQGLQFLFEYFSETQRNKGNFPGRFSGRQFSNSRSEMNVSTLELGDSALYLCASSLVGTGSILAKNIQYFGAGTRLSVL.

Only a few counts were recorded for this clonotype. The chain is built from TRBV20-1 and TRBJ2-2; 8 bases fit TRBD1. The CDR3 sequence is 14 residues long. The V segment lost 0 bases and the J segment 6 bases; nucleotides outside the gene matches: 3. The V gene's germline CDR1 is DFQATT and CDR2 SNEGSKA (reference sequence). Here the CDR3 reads CSARDQGASGELFF. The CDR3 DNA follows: TGCAGTGCTAGAGACCAGGGGGCTTCCGGGGAGCTGTTTTTT.

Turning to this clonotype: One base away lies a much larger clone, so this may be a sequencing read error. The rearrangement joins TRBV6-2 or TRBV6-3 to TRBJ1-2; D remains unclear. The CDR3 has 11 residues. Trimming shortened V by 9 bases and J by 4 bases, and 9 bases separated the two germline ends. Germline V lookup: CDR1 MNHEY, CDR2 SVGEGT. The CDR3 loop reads CARELTYGYTF. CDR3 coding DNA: TGTGCCAGAGAGCTAACCTATGGCTACACCTTC.

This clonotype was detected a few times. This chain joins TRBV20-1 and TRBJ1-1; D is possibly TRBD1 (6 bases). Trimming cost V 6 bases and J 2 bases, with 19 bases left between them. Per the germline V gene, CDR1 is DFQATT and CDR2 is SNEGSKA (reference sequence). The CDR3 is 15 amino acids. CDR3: CSAPLDGGPNTEAFF. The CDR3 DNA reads TGCAGTGCCCCCCTCGACGGGGGGCCCAACACTGAAGCTTTCTTT.

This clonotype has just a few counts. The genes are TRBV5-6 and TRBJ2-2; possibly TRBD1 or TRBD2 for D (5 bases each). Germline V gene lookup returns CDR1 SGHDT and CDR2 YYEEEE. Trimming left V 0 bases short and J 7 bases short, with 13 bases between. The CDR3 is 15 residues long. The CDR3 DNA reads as TGTGCCAGCAGCTTGGTAGGGACCAAAGGCGGGGAGCTGTTTTTT. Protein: CASSLVGTKGGELFF.

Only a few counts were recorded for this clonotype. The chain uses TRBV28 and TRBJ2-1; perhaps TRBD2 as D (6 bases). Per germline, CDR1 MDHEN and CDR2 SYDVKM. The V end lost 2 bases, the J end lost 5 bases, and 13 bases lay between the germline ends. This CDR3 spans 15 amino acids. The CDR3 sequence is CASSLDGSPDNEQFF. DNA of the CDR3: TGTGCCAGCAGTTTAGACGGGAGTCCGGACAATGAGCAGTTCTTC.

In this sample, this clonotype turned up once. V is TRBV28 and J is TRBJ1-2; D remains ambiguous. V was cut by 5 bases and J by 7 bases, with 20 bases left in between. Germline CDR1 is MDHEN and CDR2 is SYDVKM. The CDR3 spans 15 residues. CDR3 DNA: TGTGCCAGCAGTCCTACACTGCCCATTCCTAGTGGCTACACCTTC. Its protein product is CASSPTLPIPSGYTF.

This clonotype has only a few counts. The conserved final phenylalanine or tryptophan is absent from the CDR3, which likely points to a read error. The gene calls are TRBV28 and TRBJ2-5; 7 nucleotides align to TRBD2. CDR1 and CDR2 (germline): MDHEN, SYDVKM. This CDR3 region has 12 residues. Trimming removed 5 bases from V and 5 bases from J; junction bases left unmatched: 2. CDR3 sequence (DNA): TGTGCCAGCAGTGGACTAGAGGAGACCCAGTACCTC. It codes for CASSGLEETQYL.

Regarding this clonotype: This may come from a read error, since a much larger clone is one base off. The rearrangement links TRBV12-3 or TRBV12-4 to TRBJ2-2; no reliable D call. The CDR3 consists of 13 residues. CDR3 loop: CTSSSSKGGELFF. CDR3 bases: TGTACCAGCAGTTCCTCGAAAGGCGGGGAGCTGTTTTTT.

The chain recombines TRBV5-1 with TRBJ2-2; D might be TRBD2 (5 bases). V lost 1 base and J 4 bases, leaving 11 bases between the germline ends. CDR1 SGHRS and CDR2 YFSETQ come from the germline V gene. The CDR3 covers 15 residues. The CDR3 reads CASSLRWESTGELFF. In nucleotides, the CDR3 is TGCGCCAGCAGCTTGCGGTGGGAGAGCACCGGGGAGCTGTTTTTT. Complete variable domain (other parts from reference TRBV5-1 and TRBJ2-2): KAGVTQTPRYLIKTRGQQVTLSCSPISGHRSVSWYQQTPGQGLQFLFEYFSETQRNKGNFPGRFSGRQFSNSRSEMNVSTLELGDSALYLCASSLRWESTGELFFGEGSRLTVL.

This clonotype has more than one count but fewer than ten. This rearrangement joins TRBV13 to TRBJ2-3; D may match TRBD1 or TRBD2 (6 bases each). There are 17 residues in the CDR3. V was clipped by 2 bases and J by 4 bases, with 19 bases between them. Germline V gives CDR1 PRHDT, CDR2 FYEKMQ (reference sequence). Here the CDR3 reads CASSLRLRGAGADTQYF. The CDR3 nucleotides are TGTGCCAGCAGCTTACGGTTGAGGGGGGCTGGGGCAGATACGCAGTATTTT.

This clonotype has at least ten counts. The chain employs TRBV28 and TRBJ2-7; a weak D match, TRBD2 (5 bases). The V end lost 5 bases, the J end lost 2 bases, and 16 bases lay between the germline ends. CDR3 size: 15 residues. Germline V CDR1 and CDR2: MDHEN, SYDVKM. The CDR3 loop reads CASSPPRGLTYEQYF. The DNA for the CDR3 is TGTGCCAGCAGTCCACCCCGGGGATTGACCTACGAGCAGTACTTC. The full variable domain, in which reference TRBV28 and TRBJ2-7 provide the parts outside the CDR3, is DVKVTQSSRYLVKRTGEKVFLECVQDMDHENMFWYRQDPGLGLRLIYFSYDVKMKEKGDIPEGYSVSREKKERFSLILESASTNQTSMYLCASSPPRGLTYEQYFGPGTRLTVT.

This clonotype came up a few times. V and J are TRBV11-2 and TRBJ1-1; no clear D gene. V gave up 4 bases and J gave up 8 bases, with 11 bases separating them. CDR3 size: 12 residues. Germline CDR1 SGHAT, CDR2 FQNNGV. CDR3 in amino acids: CASSWTGEEAFF. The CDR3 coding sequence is TGTGCCAGCAGCTGGACTGGAGAGGAAGCTTTCTTT.

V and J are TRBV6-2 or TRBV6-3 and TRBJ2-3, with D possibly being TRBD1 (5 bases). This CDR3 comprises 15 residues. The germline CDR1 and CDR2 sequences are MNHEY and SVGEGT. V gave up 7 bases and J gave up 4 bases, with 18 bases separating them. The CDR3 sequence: CASTKRGRTADTQYF. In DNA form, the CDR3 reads TGTGCCAGCACAAAAAGGGGCAGGACGGCAGATACGCAGTATTTT.

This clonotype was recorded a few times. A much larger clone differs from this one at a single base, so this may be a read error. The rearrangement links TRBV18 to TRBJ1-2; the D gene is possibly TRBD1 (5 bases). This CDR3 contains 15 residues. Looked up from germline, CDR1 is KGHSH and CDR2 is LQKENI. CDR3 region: CANSPPGTASYGYTF. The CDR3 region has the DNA TGTGCCAACTCACCACCAGGGACGGCCAGCTATGGCTACACCTTC.

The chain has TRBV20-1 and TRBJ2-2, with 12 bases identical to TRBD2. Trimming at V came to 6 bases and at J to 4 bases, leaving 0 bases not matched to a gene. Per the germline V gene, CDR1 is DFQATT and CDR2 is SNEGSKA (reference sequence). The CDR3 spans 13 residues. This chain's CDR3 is CSAGLAGTGELFF. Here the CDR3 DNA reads TGCAGTGCGGGACTAGCGGGCACCGGGGAGCTGTTTTTT.

The CDR3 DNA is TGCAGCGTGGCCGGGGGAGTAGCGGGAGCATACGAGCAGTACTTC. Encoded protein: CSVAGGVAGAYEQYF. The V and J genes are TRBV29-1 and TRBJ2-7; 9 bases are a match to TRBD2. The CDR3 runs to 15 residues. Germline V CDR1 and CDR2: SQVTM, ANQGSEA. V lost 6 bases to trimming and J lost 4 bases; unmatched junction nucleotides: 13.

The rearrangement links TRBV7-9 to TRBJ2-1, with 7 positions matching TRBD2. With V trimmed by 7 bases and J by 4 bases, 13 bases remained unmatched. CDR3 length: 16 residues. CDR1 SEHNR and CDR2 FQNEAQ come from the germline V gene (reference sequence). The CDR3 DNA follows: TGTGCCAGCAACCTCATAGGACGGGAGGTATACAATGAGCAGTTCTTC. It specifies CASNLIGREVYNEQFF.

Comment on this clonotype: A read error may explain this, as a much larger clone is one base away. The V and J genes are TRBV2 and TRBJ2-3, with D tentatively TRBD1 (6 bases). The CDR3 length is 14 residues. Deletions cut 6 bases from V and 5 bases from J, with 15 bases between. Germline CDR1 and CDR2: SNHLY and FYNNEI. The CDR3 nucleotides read TGTGCCAGCAGCTTATTCGAGGGGGTAGATACGCAGTATTTT. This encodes CASSLFEGVDTQYF.

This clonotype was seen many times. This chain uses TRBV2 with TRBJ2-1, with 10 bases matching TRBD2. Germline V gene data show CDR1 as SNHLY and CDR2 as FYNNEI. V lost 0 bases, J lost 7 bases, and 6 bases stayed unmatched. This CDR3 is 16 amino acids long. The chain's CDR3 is CASSEAPSGSGNEQFF. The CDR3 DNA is TGTGCCAGCAGTGAAGCGCCTAGCGGGAGCGGGAATGAGCAGTTCTTC.